A single sample gave rise to the 10 T cell receptor beta chains below, sequenced in a study of shared clonotypes between healthy human individuals. The data were produced by immunoSEQ multiplex PCR, yet TCRdb's version contains in-frame clones alone and is incomplete. The table has millions of clones, 85% to 95% seen once. The sequenced sample consisted of naive CD4+ T cells sorted from blood. Regarding subset: CD45RA+ positively selected. Receptors were obtained from a man aged 18 to 30 in good health.

The chain employs TRBV19 and TRBJ1-3; D gene ambiguous. Trimming stripped 8 bases from V and 0 bases from J, with 8 bases between. The CDR3 covers 13 residues. In germline, CDR1 is LNHDA, CDR2 SQIVND (reference sequence). The CDR3 spells CASADISGNTIYF. CDR3 bases: TGTGCCAGTGCGGATATCTCTGGAAACACCATATATTTT.

V gene TRBV5-4 combines with J gene TRBJ2-2; maybe TRBD2 (5 bases). V lost 0 bases to trimming and J lost 7 bases, with 13 bases between them. CDR1 is SGHNT and CDR2 is YYREEE in the germline V gene (reference sequence). CDR3 length equals 15 residues. The CDR3, as DNA: TGTGCCAGCAGCTTGGCCGGAGGTAAAGGCGGGGAGCTGTTTTTT. Its protein product is CASSLAGGKGGELFF.

This chain uses TRBV19 with TRBJ2-6, with D unclear. The V gene lost 6 bases and the J gene lost 0 bases, with 9 bases spanning the gap. The CDR3 has 15 residues. The germline V gene has CDR1 LNHDA and CDR2 SQIVND (reference sequence). The CDR3 bases are TGTGCCAGTAGGAACAAAGACTCTGGGGCCAACGTCCTGACTTTC. Protein product: CASRNKDSGANVLTF.

The J gene is TRBJ2-7, the V gene TRBV4-1; D perhaps matches TRBD1 (6 bases). CDR1 MGHRA and CDR2 YSYEKL come from the germline V gene. This CDR3 contains 15 residues. V lost 5 bases and J lost 3, with 17 bases in between. CDR3 protein: CASSSPLQGSYEQYF. The CDR3 nucleotides read TGCGCCAGCAGCTCGCCTCTCCAGGGGAGCTACGAGCAGTACTTC.

This clone occurred once. The chain joins TRBV11-2 to TRBJ2-7, with 9 bases that match TRBD1. The germline CDR1 and CDR2 sequences are SGHAT and FQNNGV. V gave up 1 base and J gave up 3 bases; unmatched junction bases: 4. This CDR3 has 15 residues. In DNA, the CDR3 is TGTGCCAGCAGCTTAGTCGGGACAGGGTTCTACGAGCAGTACTTC. Protein product: CASSLVGTGFYEQYF.

A remark on this clone: Other DNA variants within this sample encode the same CDR3. The V and J genes are TRBV30 and TRBJ1-3; D is unresolved. The CDR3 length is 12 residues. Germline loops: CDR1 GTSNPN, CDR2 SVGIG (reference sequence). V gave up 0 bases and J gave up 4 bases, with 4 bases separating them. The CDR3 DNA reads TGTGCCTGGAGTGTATTGGGAAACACCATATATTTT. Translation gives CAWSVLGNTIYF.

The chain has TRBV5-1 and TRBJ1-1; 9 bases match TRBD1. With 4 bases clipped from V and 6 bases from J, the junction kept 7 bases outside the gene matches. Looked up from germline, CDR1 is SGHRS and CDR2 is YFSETQ. The CDR3 spans 14 residues. CDR3 in DNA: TGCGCCAGCAGCCTACGGACAGGGGCTGCTGAAGCTTTCTTT. Protein: CASSLRTGAAEAFF.

V usage is TRBV6-6 and J usage is TRBJ2-7; D assignment may be TRBD1 or TRBD2 (6 bases each). Germline-derived CDR1 and CDR2 are MNHNY and SVGAGI (reference sequence). CDR3 size: 16 residues. Deletions cut 0 bases from V and 4 bases from J, with 16 bases between. Here the CDR3 DNA reads TGTGCCAGCAGTTACTCACAGGGAGGAATTTGGTACGAGCAGTACTTC. Translation gives CASSYSQGGIWYEQYF.

Notes on this clone: Other nucleotide sequences from this sample produce the same CDR3. The chain links TRBV29-1 to TRBJ1-4, with D unresolved. Germline V CDR1 and CDR2: SQVTM, ANQGSEA. This CDR3 has 11 residues. The V gene lost 6 bases and the J gene lost 5 bases, with 7 bases spanning the gap. The CDR3 loop reads CSVRTNEKLFF. CDR3 coding DNA: TGCAGCGTCCGGACCAATGAAAAACTGTTTTTT.

The chain couples TRBV30 to TRBJ2-7, with unresolved D. The V end lost 1 base, the J end lost 3 bases, and 13 bases lay between the germline ends. Germline CDR1 is GTSNPN and CDR2 is SVGIG (reference sequence). The CDR3 totals 14 residues. The DNA of the CDR3 is TGTGCCTGGAGTGCGGACCGGGCCTACTACGAGCAGTACTTC. This encodes CAWSADRAYYEQYF.